Listed here are 8 T cell receptor beta chains from one sample, sequenced in a study of shared clonotypes between healthy human individuals. The method was immunoSEQ multiplex PCR; TCRdb's version includes in-frame clones alone and lacks a portion of them. The sample lists fewer than 600,000 clones, roughly 80% seen once, with about 13% in the top ten. Input material: PBMCs. The receptors were sampled from a woman aged 40 to 50 in good health. Some clones in this sample may be carry-over from other donors' samples.

The rearrangement links TRBV14 to TRBJ2-1; D not resolved. This CDR3 has 16 residues. Germline CDR1 SGHDN, CDR2 FVKESK. Trimming stripped 2 bases from V and 0 bases from J, with 11 bases between. CDR3 DNA: TGTGCCAGCAGCCAAAGTCTTCTCTTCTCCTACAATGAGCAGTTCTTC. It encodes CASSQSLLFSYNEQFF.

Regarding this clone: The sample holds other DNA sequences that translate to the same CDR3. V gene TRBV7-2 combines with J gene TRBJ2-3; D not certain. CDR3 size: 13 residues. The V end lost 1 base, the J end lost 2 bases, and 4 bases lay between the germline ends. Germline loops: CDR1 SGHTA, CDR2 FQGNSA. CDR3 amino acids: CASSLGPTDTQYF. The CDR3 bases are TGTGCCAGCAGCTTAGGACCCACAGATACGCAGTATTTT.

The CDR3 nucleotides are TGTGCCAGCAGCTTGGCAGCTATGAACACCGGGGAGCTGTTTTTT. Translated: CASSLAAMNTGELFF. V usage is TRBV5-4 and J usage is TRBJ2-2; unclear D gene. Trimming took off 0 bases at V and 1 base at J, with 7 bases between the two ends. CDR1 is SGHNT and CDR2 is YYREEE in the germline V gene (reference sequence). This CDR3 is 15 amino acids long.

V usage is TRBV7-2 and J usage is TRBJ2-3; a weak D match, TRBD2 (6 bases). Germline V gene lookup returns CDR1 SGHTA and CDR2 FQGNSA. The V gene lost 5 bases and the J gene lost 9 bases, with 18 bases spanning the gap. The CDR3 loop spans 14 amino acids. CDR3 region: CASSNPSRRGTQYF. DNA of the CDR3: TGTGCCAGCAGCAACCCTTCGCGCCGGGGGACGCAGTATTTT.

The chain joins TRBV28 to TRBJ2-3, with D possibly called TRBD1 or TRBD2 (5 bases each). The CDR3 has 14 amino acids. Trimming took off 6 bases at V and 6 bases at J, with 16 bases between the two ends. The germline CDR1 and CDR2 sequences are MDHEN and SYDVKM. In DNA, the CDR3 is TGTGCCAGCAGCTGGGGACGGTCTACGGATACGCAGTATTTT. Its protein product is CASSWGRSTDTQYF.

Written as DNA, the CDR3 is TGCGCCAGCAGCCAAGTTCCGGACCAGCGGAATGAGCAGTTCTTC. It specifies CASSQVPDQRNEQFF. The genes are TRBV4-3 and TRBJ2-1; possible D gene TRBD2, 5 bases. Trimming removed 1 base at V and 7 bases at J, with 14 bases between. Germline CDR1 LGHNA, CDR2 YSLEER. CDR3 size: 15 residues.

Remarks on this clone: One end of the junction varies from germline; a read error may be responsible. The chain uses TRBV11-2 and TRBJ2-2; the match to TRBD2 covers 12 bases. The V gene's germline CDR1 is SGHAT and CDR2 FQNNGV. The CDR3 is 16 amino acids. CDR3 sequence (DNA): TGTGCCAGCAGCCGCCGGACTAGCGGGAACCCCGGGGAGCTGTTTTTT. Protein sequence: CASSRRTSGNPGELFF.

The chain recombines TRBV11-2 with TRBJ1-5, with TRBD1 matching 9 bases. V trimming: 4 bases; J trimming: 6 bases; junction bases outside the gene matches: 7. Germline CDR1 and CDR2: SGHAT and FQNNGV. This CDR3 spans 15 amino acids. Written as DNA, the CDR3 is TGTGCCAGCAGCTCCGGGACAGGGATGGGTCAGCCCCAGCATTTT. Translating it yields CASSSGTGMGQPQHF.